This TCR beta chain was identified during a study of cytomegalovirus exposure and HLA in healthy donors. In the study overall: The roughly 120 validation repertoires, a later analysis reported, used the same platform as the roughly 700 repertoires from the first cohort.

Whole-study findings and limits: There were some public TCRs occurring in many donors, but most TCR sequences were rare.

With regard to this clone: The antigen is not known.

Profiled with immunoSEQ multiplex PCR; TCRdb holds only in-frame clones, not every one. This table holds 120,000 or so clones, 75% to 90% found once. The CDR3 spans 17 residues. Trimming cost V 4 bases and J 0 bases, with 19 bases left between them. From germline, CDR1 is MGHRA and CDR2 YSYEKL. The origin of this receptor is a woman under 30 in good health and CMV-seronegative. The chain uses TRBV4-1 and TRBJ2-7; tentative D call: TRBD2 (6 bases). Material for sequencing was PBMCs. The CDR3 region has the DNA TGCGCCAGCAGCCGGGATGAAGGAGGGTGGAGCTCCTACGAGCAGTACTTC. It codes for CASSRDEGGWSSYEQYF.